Each of the 28 T cell receptor delta chains below was sequenced from the same sample in a study of gamma-delta chains in newborns, infants, children. TCRdb reprocessed the reads using CATT. The table has 3,000 to 3,500 delta-chain clones, 40% to 65% seen once; the top ten hold approximately 6.3%. Sequencing input: blood. The source of these receptors is a child who received the measles vaccine.

Worth noting for this clone: Since a much larger clone is just one base distant, this may be a read error. This same CDR3 is encoded by further DNA sequences in the sample. This chain uses TRDV1 with TRDJ1, with D tentatively TRDD2 (6 bases). Germline V lookup: CDR1 TSWWSYY, CDR2 QGS. The V end lost 0 bases, the J end lost 10 bases, and 27 bases lay between the germline ends. This CDR3 has 18 residues. In DNA form, the CDR3 reads TGTGCTCTTGGGGAACTTAGAGGAGTCCTACTAGGAGAACCCGGACTCATCTTT. Protein: CALGELRGVLLGEPGLIF.

V gene TRDV2 combines with J gene TRDJ1, with 10 bases fitting TRDD3. V shed 0 bases, J shed 3 bases, and the junction held 6 bases outside the gene matches. Germline values: CDR1 GEAIGNYY, CDR2 EKD. The CDR3 spans 16 residues. CDR3 sequence (DNA): TGTGCCTGTGACACCGTTGGGGGATACTTTCCCGATAAACTCATCTTT. It codes for CACDTVGGYFPDKLIF.

As for this clone: This may come from a read error, since a much larger clone is one base off. J is TRDJ1 and V is TRDV2, with TRDD3 matching over 9 bases. The CDR3 has 15 residues. CDR1 and CDR2 from the germline V gene are GEAIGNYY and EKD. As DNA, the CDR3 is TGTGCCCGTGACGGACTGGGGGAGCACACCGATAAACTCATCTTT. Translating it yields CARDGLGEHTDKLIF.

A note on this clone: This may come from a read error, since a much larger clone is one base off. Other DNA sequences in this sample translate to the same CDR3. The rearrangement uses TRDV1 and TRDJ1; 12 bases agree with TRDD3. There are 22 residues in the CDR3. Germline assignment: CDR1 TSWWSYY and CDR2 QGS. CDR3 in amino acids: CALGEPLRAYSRYWGIPDKLIF. In DNA form, the CDR3 reads TGTGCTCTTGGGGAACCCCTCCGGGCCTATTCCCGATACTGGGGGATACCCGACAAACTCATCTTT.

This clone was counted a few times. V gene TRDV1 combines with J gene TRDJ1; 9 nucleotides align to TRDD3. The germline CDR1 and CDR2 sequences are TSWWSYY and QGS. Unmatched junction bases numbered 14, after V lost 3 bases and J lost 0 bases. The CDR3 sequence is 19 residues long. As DNA, the CDR3 is TGTGCTCTTGGGGATCCGTTCACCGCCTCTGGGGGATACACCGATAAACTCATCTTT. This gives the protein CALGDPFTASGGYTDKLIF.

A remark on this clone: A read error is possible here, since a much larger clone lies one base away. This rearrangement joins TRAV29/DV5 to TRDJ1; tentative D call: TRDD3 (6 bases). V lost 4 bases and J 4 bases, leaving 23 bases between the germline ends. Germline CDR1 is NSMFDY and CDR2 is ISSIKDK. CDR3 size: 16 residues. DNA of the CDR3: TGTGCAGCAGTCCTATTGGGTGGGGGCCACAGCGATAAACTCATCTTT. Its protein product is CAAVLLGGGHSDKLIF.

The chain has TRDV2 and TRDJ3, with TRDD3 matching 7 bases. Trimming removed 0 bases from V and 0 bases from J; junction bases left unmatched: 7. Germline assignment: CDR1 GEAIGNYY and CDR2 EKD. This CDR3 has 19 residues. For the CDR3, the DNA is TGTGCCTGTGACACCGCTGGGGGGTACGGCTCCTGGGACACCCGACAGATGTTTTTC. It specifies CACDTAGGYGSWDTRQMFF.

This clone is medium-sized by share. The chain couples TRAV29/DV5 to TRDJ1, with 9 bases matching TRDD3. The CDR3 covers 18 residues. V gave up 0 bases and J gave up 4 bases; unmatched junction bases: 16. The germline gives CDR1 NSMFDY, CDR2 ISSIKDK. The CDR3 loop is CAASAHLPGGWRGDKLIF. CDR3 DNA: TGTGCAGCAAGCGCGCATCTCCCTGGGGGATGGAGGGGCGATAAACTCATCTTT.

Remarks on this clone: One end of the junction does not line up with germline, which may come from a read error. The same CDR3 arises from other DNA sequences in this sample as well. The V call is TRDV2, the J call TRDJ3, with 10 bases fitting TRDD3. Germline CDR1 reads GEAIGNYY; CDR2 reads EKD. The CDR3 contains 20 residues. As DNA, the CDR3 is TGTGCCTGCGACACCGGGGATCTGGGGGATAATATCCGGGACACCCGACAGATGTTTTTC. It translates to CACDTGDLGDNIRDTRQMFF.

Of note for this clone: One end of the junction is discordant with germline, which a read error may explain. The rearrangement uses TRDV2 and TRDJ3, with 11 bases matching TRDD3. Germline V lookup: CDR1 GEAIGNYY, CDR2 EKD. The CDR3 sequence is 19 residues long. CDR3 in amino acids: CACDTYWGISSWDSRQMFF. CDR3 bases: TGTGCCTGTGACACGTACTGGGGGATAAGCTCCTGGGACAGCCGACAGATGTTTTTC.

This clone was seen a few times. The genes are TRDV1 and TRDJ1; possibly TRDD3 for D (6 bases). Germline V CDR1 and CDR2: TSWWSYY, QGS. This CDR3 has 20 residues. V was pared by 4 bases and J by 0 bases, with 27 bases between. The CDR3 loop is CALGVRGVLRTGLYTDKLIF. The DNA of the CDR3 is TGTGCTCTTGGGGTGCGGGGGGTCCTCCGTACTGGGCTGTACACCGATAAACTCATCTTT.

Of note for this clone: A much larger clone differs from this one at a single base, so this may be a read error. Other DNA sequences of this sample code for an identical CDR3. V usage is TRDV2 and J usage is TRDJ1, with TRDD3 identical over 7 bases. The CDR3 loop spans 15 amino acids. The germline gives CDR1 GEAIGNYY, CDR2 EKD. DNA of the CDR3: TGTGCCTGTGACACCCTGGGGGGATCGGACGATAAACTCATTTTT. Amino acid sequence: CACDTLGGSDDKLIF.

This clone was seen a few times. This chain uses TRDV2 with TRDJ3; 7 nucleotides align to TRDD3. Germline values: CDR1 GEAIGNYY, CDR2 EKD. This CDR3 comprises 19 residues. V lost 1 base and J lost 2; bases outside the gene matches: 10. CDR3 region: CACDTAGGTAAWDTRQMFF. The CDR3 DNA reads TGTGCCTGTGACACGGCTGGGGGTACTGCGGCCTGGGACACCCGACAGATGTTTTTC.

A note on this clone: A read error may account for a junction end that differs from germline. Other nucleotide sequences from this sample produce the same CDR3. J is TRDJ1 and V is TRAV29/DV5, with 8 bases identical to TRDD3. This CDR3 comprises 19 residues. Germline V gives CDR1 NSMFDY, CDR2 ISSIKDK. CDR3 sequence reads: CAASARITLQATGGDKLIF. CDR3 coding DNA: TGTGCGGCAAGCGCGCGGATCACCCTCCAAGCTACTGGGGGCGATAAACTCATCTTT.

In its sample, this clone is medium-sized. The chain carries TRDV2 and TRDJ1; TRDD3 matches at 7 bases. J lost 8 bases, V lost 3 bases, and 38 bases had no gene match. The CDR3 is made up of 23 amino acids. Germline V lookup: CDR1 GEAIGNYY, CDR2 EKD. CDR3 amino acids: CACDAIPVGLRPSGILEDNKLIF. CDR3 sequence (DNA): TGTGCCTGTGACGCCATACCGGTCGGCCTTCGACCAAGCGGGATACTTGAGGATAACAAACTCATCTTT.

As to this clone: The sample has other DNA sequences that encode this CDR3 too. The chain carries TRDV1 and TRDJ1, with 11 bases matching TRDD3. The CDR3 has 20 residues. With 5 bases clipped from V and 3 bases from J, the junction kept 20 bases outside the gene matches. The germline V gene has CDR1 TSWWSYY and CDR2 QGS. The CDR3 DNA follows: TGTGCTCTTGGGAACTCCCCACTTCTGGGGGATACAGAGGAACCCGATAAACTCATCTTT. This translates into CALGNSPLLGDTEEPDKLIF.

This clone was detected only once. Given a far larger clone just one base away, this is likely a sequencing read error. The chain carries TRDV2 and TRDJ3, with 8 positions matching TRDD3. This CDR3 is 18 amino acids long. Germline V lookup: CDR1 GEAIGNYY, CDR2 EKD. The DNA for the CDR3 is TGTGCCTGTGACACCGGGGATACTCGGTCCTGGGACAGCCGACAGATGTTTTTC. This sequence encodes CACDTGDTRSWDSRQMFF.

This clone was observed a few times. This chain connects TRDV1 to TRDJ1, with D possibly TRDD3 on 10 matching bases. The ends were cut back, 1 base at V and 4 bases at J, with 34 bases in the middle. The CDR3 contains 22 residues. The germline CDR1 and CDR2 sequences are TSWWSYY and QGS. The CDR3 region is CALGEPGLPTLSGGYEVDKLIF. The CDR3 DNA follows: TGTGCTCTTGGGGAACCCGGCCTTCCTACTCTCTCGGGGGGATACGAAGTCGATAAACTCATCTTT.

As regards this clone: It is likely a read error: a sequence one base away is far more abundant. The rearrangement links TRDV2 to TRDJ3, with D tentatively TRDD3 (5 bases). The germline V gene encodes CDR1 GEAIGNYY and CDR2 EKD. Trimming took 0 bases from V and 0 from J, leaving 14 bases between them. The CDR3 is 19 amino acids. DNA for the CDR3: TGTGCCTGTGACACCGTACTGGAGGATGTCTCCTGGGACACCCGACAGATGTTTTTC. Translated, it gives CACDTVLEDVSWDTRQMFF.

The chain uses TRDV2 and TRDJ3; TRDD3 might be the D (5 bases). Germline CDR1 reads GEAIGNYY; CDR2 reads EKD. The V and J ends lost 0 bases and 0 bases respectively, with 20 bases between them. There are 21 residues in the CDR3. The CDR3 here is CACDTVSSQGGRSWDTRQMFF. CDR3 DNA: TGTGCCTGTGACACCGTGTCGTCTCAGGGGGGCCGCTCCTGGGACACCCGACAGATGTTTTTC.

This clone is labeled large. This chain joins TRDV2 and TRDJ1, with 13 bases identical to TRDD3. V dropped 3 bases and J dropped 0; count of bases not matched to a gene: 12. This CDR3 has 19 amino acids. Germline assignment: CDR1 GEAIGNYY and CDR2 EKD. The DNA for the CDR3 is TGTGCCTGTGACTATCTTACTGGGGGATACGACGGGCACACCGATAAACTCATCTTT. Amino acid sequence: CACDYLTGGYDGHTDKLIF.

The chain joins TRDV2 to TRDJ3; 10 nucleotides align to TRDD3. This CDR3 is 20 amino acids long. Unmatched junction bases numbered 9, after V lost 2 bases and J lost 0 bases. Germline CDR1 reads GEAIGNYY; CDR2 reads EKD. As DNA, the CDR3 is TGTGCCTGTGACAAAGTACTGGGGGATTCTAGCTCCTGGGACACCCGACAGATGTTTTTC. Amino acid sequence: CACDKVLGDSSSWDTRQMFF.

The chain links TRDV1 to TRDJ2; 11 bases fit TRDD3. V gave up 0 bases and J gave up 4 bases; unmatched junction bases: 19. The germline V gene encodes CDR1 TSWWSYY and CDR2 QGS. The CDR3 totals 22 residues. This chain's CDR3 is CALGELLVSDFWGIRPTAQLFF. In DNA form, the CDR3 reads TGTGCTCTTGGGGAACTCCTAGTGTCTGATTTTTGGGGGATACGGCCGACAGCACAACTCTTCTTT.

This clone was detected once. A clone one base away is much larger, so this may be a read error. V and J are TRDV2 and TRDJ1; the D gene is possibly TRDD3 (5 bases). The CDR3 has 15 amino acids. Trimming took 3 bases from V and 0 from J, leaving 13 bases between them. Looked up from germline, CDR1 is GEAIGNYY and CDR2 is EKD. As DNA, the CDR3 is TGTGCCTGTGACCTACTGGAGGCCGACACCGATAAACTCATCTTT. This codes for CACDLLEADTDKLIF.

As to this clone: The junction and the germline gene differ at one end; a read error may be behind it. At the DNA level, this CDR3 is encoded by other sequences in the same sample as well. The CDR3: CACDSTGGISWDTRQMFF. Written as DNA, the CDR3 is TGTGCCTGTGACAGTACTGGGGGGATCTCCTGGGACACACGACAGATGTTTTTC. J is TRDJ3 and V is TRDV2; TRDD3 agrees at 8 bases. Germline V gives CDR1 GEAIGNYY, CDR2 EKD. The CDR3 has 18 residues.

This clone counts as medium-sized. Other DNA sequences in this sample translate to the same CDR3. The J gene is TRDJ1, the V gene TRDV1, with D possibly matching TRDD2 (5 bases). Trimming left V 2 bases short and J 0 bases short, with 22 bases between. The CDR3 extends over 19 amino acids. In germline, CDR1 is TSWWSYY, CDR2 QGS. CDR3: CALGEFPTTYGLYTDKLIF. The CDR3 nucleotides read TGTGCTCTTGGGGAATTCCCTACTACATATGGTTTGTACACCGATAAACTCATCTTT.

This clone was counted a single time. This may be a read error, as it is one base from a much larger clone. Additional DNA sequences in this sample encode the identical CDR3. This chain joins TRDV2 and TRDJ2; 9 positions match TRDD3. The CDR3 extends over 17 amino acids. CDR1 is GEAIGNYY and CDR2 is EKD in the germline V gene. V trimming: 2 bases; J trimming: 3 bases; junction bases outside the gene matches: 9. The CDR3 nucleotides are TGTGCCTGTGACAAGCTGGGGGATCTCTCTCTGACAGCACAACTCTTCTTT. Translating gives CACDKLGDLSLTAQLFF.

Concerning this clone itself: A single base is all that separates this from a far larger clone, so a read error is likely. The chain carries TRDV2 and TRDJ1; 9 nucleotides agree with TRDD3. The V gene's germline CDR1 is GEAIGNYY and CDR2 EKD. The CDR3 covers 15 residues. The CDR3 here is CACDGLLGDTDRLIF. CDR3 in DNA: TGTGCCTGTGACGGACTACTGGGGGACACCGATAGACTCATCTTT.